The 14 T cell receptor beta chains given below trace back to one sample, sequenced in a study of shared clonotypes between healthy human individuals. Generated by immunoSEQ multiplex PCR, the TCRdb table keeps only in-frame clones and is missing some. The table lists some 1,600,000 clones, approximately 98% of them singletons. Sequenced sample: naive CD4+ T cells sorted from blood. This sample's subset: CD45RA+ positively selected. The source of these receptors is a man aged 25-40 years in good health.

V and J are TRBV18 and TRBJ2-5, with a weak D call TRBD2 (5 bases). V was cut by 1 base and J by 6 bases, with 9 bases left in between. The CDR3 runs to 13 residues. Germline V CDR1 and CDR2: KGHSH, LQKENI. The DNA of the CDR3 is TGTGCCAGCTCACCACTACTCGGGAAGACCCAGTACTTC. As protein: CASSPLLGKTQYF.

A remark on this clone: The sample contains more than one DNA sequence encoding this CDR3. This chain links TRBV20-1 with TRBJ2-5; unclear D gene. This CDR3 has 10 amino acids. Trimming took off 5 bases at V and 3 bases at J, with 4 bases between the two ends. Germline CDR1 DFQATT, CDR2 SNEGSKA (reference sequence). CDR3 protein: CSASKETQYF. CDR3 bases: TGCAGTGCTTCAAAAGAGACCCAGTACTTC.

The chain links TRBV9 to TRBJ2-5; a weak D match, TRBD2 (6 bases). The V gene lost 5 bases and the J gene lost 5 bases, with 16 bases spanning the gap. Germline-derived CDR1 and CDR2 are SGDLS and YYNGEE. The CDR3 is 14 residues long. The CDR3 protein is CASSKLGGWETQYF. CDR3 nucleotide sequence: TGTGCCAGCAGTAAACTGGGAGGTTGGGAGACCCAGTACTTC.

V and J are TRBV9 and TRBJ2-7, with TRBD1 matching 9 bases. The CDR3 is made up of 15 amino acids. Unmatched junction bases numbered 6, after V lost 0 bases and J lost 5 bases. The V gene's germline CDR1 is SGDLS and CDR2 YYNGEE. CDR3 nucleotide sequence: TGTGCCAGCAGCGTAGCCGGGACAGGGTTGGACGAGCAGTACTTC. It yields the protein CASSVAGTGLDEQYF.

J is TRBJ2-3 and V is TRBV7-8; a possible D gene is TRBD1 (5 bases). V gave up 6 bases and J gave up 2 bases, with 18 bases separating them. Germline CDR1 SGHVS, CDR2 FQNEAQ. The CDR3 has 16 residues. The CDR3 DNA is TGTGCCAGCAGGAAAAGTAGCAGGGCTGTCACAGATACGCAGTATTTT. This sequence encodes CASRKSSRAVTDTQYF.

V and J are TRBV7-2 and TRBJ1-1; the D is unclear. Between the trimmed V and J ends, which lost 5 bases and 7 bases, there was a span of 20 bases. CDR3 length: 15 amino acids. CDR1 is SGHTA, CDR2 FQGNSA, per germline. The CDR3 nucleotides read TGTGCCAGCAGCCGCCGACTGGGGTCCTCTTATGAAGCTTTCTTT. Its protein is CASSRRLGSSYEAFF.

CDR3 protein: CASTTWAGSYNEQFF. DNA for the CDR3: TGTGCCAGCACCACCTGGGCGGGCTCCTACAATGAGCAGTTCTTC. The genes are TRBV7-9 and TRBJ2-1; a weak D match, TRBD2 (5 bases). This CDR3 comprises 15 residues. CDR1 SEHNR and CDR2 FQNEAQ come from the germline V gene (reference sequence). V was clipped by 7 bases and J by 0 bases, with 13 bases between them.

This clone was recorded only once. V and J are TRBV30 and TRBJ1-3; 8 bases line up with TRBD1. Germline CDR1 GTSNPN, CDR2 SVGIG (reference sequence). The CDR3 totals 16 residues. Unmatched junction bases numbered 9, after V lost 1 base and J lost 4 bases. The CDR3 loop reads CAWSGSTRGPGNTIYF. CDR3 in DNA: TGTGCCTGGAGTGGGAGTACCAGGGGGCCCGGAAACACCATATATTTT.

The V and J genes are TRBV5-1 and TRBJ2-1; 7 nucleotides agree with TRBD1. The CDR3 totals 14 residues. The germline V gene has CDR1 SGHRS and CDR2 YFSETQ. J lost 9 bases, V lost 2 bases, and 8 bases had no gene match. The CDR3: CASSLGTELGEQFF. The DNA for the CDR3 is TGCGCCAGCAGCTTAGGGACAGAACTAGGTGAGCAGTTCTTC.

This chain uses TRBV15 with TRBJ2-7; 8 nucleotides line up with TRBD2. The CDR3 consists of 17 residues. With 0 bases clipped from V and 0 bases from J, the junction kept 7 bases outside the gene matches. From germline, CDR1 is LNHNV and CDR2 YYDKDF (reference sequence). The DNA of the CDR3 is TGTGCCACCAGCAGAGAAGGACTAAGCGGGAGCTCCTACGAGCAGTACTTC. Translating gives CATSREGLSGSSYEQYF.

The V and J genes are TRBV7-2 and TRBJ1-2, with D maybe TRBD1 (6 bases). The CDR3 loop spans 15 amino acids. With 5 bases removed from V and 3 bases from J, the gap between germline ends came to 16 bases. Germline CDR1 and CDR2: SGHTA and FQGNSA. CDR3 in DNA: TGTGCCAGCAGCCCCCGCAGGGGAGTGGACTATGGCTACACCTTC. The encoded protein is CASSPRRGVDYGYTF.

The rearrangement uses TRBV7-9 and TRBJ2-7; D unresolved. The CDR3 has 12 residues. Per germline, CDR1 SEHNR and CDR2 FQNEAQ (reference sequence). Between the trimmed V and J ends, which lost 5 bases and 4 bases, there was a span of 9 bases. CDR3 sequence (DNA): TGTGCCAGCAGCCCCCACGGATACGAGCAGTACTTC. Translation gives CASSPHGYEQYF.

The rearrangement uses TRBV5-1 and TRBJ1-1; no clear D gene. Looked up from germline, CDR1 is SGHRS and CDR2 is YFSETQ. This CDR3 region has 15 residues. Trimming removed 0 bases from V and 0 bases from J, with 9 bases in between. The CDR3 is CASSLVWGMNTEAFF. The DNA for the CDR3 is TGCGCCAGCAGCTTGGTTTGGGGAATGAACACTGAAGCTTTCTTT.

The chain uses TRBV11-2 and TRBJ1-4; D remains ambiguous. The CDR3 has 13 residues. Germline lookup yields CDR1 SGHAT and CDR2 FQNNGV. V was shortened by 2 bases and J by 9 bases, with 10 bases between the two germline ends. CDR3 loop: CASSLPGRKKLFF. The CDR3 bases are TGTGCCAGCAGCTTACCTGGGCGGAAAAAACTGTTTTTT.